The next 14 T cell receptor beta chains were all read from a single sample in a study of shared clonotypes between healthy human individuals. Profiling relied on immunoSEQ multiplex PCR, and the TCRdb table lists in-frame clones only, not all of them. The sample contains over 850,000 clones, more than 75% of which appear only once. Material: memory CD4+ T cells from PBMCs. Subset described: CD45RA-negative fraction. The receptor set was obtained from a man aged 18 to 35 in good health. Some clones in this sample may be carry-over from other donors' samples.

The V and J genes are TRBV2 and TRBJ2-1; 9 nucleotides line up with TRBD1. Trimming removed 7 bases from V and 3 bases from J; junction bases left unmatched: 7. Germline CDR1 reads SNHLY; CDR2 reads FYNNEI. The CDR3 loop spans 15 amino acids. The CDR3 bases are TGTGCCAGCAACCTGCCGGGACAGGGCTACAATGAGCAGTTCTTC. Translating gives CASNLPGQGYNEQFF.

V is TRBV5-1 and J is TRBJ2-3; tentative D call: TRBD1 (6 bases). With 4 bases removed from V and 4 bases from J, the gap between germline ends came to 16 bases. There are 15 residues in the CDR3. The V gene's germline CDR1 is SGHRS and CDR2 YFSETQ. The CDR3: CASSLVGDTADTQYF. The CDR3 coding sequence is TGCGCCAGCAGCCTCGTGGGGGACACGGCAGATACGCAGTATTTT.

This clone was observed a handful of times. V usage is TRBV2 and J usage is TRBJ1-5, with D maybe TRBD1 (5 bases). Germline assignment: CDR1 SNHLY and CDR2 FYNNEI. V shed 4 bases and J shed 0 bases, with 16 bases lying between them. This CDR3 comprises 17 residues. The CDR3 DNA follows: TGTGCCAGCAGTGCCTACGGAGGACAACATAGCAATCAGCCCCAGCATTTT. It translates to CASSAYGGQHSNQPQHF.

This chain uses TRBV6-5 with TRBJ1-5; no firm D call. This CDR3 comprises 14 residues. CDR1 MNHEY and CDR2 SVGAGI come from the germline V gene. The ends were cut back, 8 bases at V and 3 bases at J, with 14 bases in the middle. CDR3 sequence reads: CASRRAAANQPQHF. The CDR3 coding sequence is TGTGCCAGCCGGCGCGCGGCAGCCAATCAGCCCCAGCATTTT.

Here the CDR3 DNA reads TGTGCCAGCAGCTTGGTCGGGGACAGACCCTTAGCCAAAAACATTCAGTACTTC. Translated: CASSLVGDRPLAKNIQYF. The rearrangement joins TRBV5-4 to TRBJ2-4; 7 nucleotides agree with TRBD1. There are 18 residues in the CDR3. J lost 0 bases, V lost 0 bases, and 9 bases had no gene match. Germline V gene sequence: CDR1 SGHNT, CDR2 YYREEE (reference sequence).

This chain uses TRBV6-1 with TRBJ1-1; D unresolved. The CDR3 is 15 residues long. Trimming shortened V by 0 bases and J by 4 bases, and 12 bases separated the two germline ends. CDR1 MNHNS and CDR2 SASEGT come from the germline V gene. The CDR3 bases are TGTGCCAGCAGTGAAGCTGACTGGGGTGCCACTGAAGCTTTCTTT. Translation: CASSEADWGATEAFF.

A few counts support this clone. The CDR3: CASSVGVSGPDQETQYF. CDR3 nucleotides: TGTGCCAGCAGCGTAGGGGTAAGCGGTCCCGACCAAGAGACCCAGTACTTC. The chain joins TRBV9 to TRBJ2-5, with D perhaps matching TRBD2 (5 bases). The length of the CDR3 is 17 residues. Trimming shortened V by 0 bases and J by 0 bases, and 15 bases separated the two germline ends. CDR1 is SGDLS and CDR2 is YYNGEE in the germline V gene.

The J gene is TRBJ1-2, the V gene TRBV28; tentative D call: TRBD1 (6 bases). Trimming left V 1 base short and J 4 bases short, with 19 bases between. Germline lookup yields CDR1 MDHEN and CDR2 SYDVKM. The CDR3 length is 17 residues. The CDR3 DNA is TGTGCCAGCAGTTTATCGGGGGGCAGTCCTTCAAGCTATGGCTACACCTTC. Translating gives CASSLSGGSPSSYGYTF.

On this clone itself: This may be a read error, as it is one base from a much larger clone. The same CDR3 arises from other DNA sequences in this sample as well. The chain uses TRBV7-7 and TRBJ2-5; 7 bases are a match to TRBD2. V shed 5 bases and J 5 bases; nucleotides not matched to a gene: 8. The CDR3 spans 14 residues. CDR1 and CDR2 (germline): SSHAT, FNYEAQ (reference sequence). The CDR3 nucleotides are TGTGCCAGCAGCCCCGGGACTACACAGGAGACCCAGTACTTC. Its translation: CASSPGTTQETQYF.

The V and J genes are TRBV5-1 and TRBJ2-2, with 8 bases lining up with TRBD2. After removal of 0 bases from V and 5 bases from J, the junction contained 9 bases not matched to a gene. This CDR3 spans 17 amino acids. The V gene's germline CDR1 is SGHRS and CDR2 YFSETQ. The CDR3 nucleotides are TGCGCCAGCAGCTTGGCCGTGTTAGCGGGGTCAACCGGGGAGCTGTTTTTT. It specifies CASSLAVLAGSTGELFF.

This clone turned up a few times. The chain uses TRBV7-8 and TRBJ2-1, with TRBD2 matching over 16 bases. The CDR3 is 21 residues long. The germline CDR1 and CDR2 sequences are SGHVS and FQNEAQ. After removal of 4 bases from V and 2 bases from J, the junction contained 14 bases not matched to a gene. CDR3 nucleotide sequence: TGTGCCAGCAGCTCCCCGGGACTAGCGGGAGGGAGGATCAGCCCCTACAATGAGCAGTTCTTC. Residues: CASSSPGLAGGRISPYNEQFF. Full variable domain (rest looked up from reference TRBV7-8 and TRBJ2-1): GAGVSQSPRYKVAKRGQDVALRCDPISGHVSLFWYQQALGQGPEFLTYFQNEAQLDKSGLPSDRFFAERPEGSVSTLKIQRTQQEDSAVYLCASSSPGLAGGRISPYNEQFFGPGTRLTVL.

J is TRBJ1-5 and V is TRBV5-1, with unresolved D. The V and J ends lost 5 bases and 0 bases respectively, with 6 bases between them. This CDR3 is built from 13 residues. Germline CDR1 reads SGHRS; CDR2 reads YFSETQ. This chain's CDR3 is CASREYSNQPQHF. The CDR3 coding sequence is TGCGCCAGCAGAGAATATAGCAATCAGCCCCAGCATTTT. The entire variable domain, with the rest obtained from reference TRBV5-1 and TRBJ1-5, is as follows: KAGVTQTPRYLIKTRGQQVTLSCSPISGHRSVSWYQQTPGQGLQFLFEYFSETQRNKGNFPGRFSGRQFSNSRSEMNVSTLELGDSALYLCASREYSNQPQHFGDGTRLSIL.

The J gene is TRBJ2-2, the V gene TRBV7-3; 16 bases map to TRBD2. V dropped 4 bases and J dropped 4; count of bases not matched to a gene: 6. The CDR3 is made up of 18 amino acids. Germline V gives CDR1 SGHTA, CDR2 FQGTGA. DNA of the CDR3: TGTGCCAGCAGCTCCGGGACTAGCGGGAGGGGTAGCACCGGGGAGCTGTTTTTT. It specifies CASSSGTSGRGSTGELFF.

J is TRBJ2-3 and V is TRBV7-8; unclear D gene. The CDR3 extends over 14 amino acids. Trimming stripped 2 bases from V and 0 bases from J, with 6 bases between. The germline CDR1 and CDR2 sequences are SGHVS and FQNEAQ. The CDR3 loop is CASSLFTSTDTQYF. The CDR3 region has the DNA TGTGCCAGCAGCTTATTCACTAGCACAGATACGCAGTATTTT. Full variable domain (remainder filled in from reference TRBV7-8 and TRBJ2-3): GAGVSQSPRYKVAKRGQDVALRCDPISGHVSLFWYQQALGQGPEFLTYFQNEAQLDKSGLPSDRFFAERPEGSVSTLKIQRTQQEDSAVYLCASSLFTSTDTQYFGPGTRLTVL.